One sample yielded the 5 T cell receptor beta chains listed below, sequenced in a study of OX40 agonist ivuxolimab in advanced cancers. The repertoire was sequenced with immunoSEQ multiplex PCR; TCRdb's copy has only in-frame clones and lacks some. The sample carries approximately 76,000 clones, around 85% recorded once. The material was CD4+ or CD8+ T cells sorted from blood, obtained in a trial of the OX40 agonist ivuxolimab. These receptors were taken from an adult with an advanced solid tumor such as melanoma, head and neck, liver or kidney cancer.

The chain's CDR3 is CATGGTTGELFF. The CDR3, as DNA: TGTGCCACCGGAGGGACCACCGGGGAGCTGTTTTTT. The chain has TRBV2 and TRBJ2-2; D might be TRBD2 (6 bases). The CDR3 contains 12 residues. The germline V gene has CDR1 SNHLY and CDR2 FYNNEI. V lost 10 bases and J 4 bases, leaving 10 bases between the germline ends.

CDR3 sequence: CASSRAQVRGSYEQYF. The CDR3 DNA reads TGCGCCAGCAGCCGAGCCCAAGTGAGAGGCTCCTACGAGCAGTACTTC. The V and J genes are TRBV5-1 and TRBJ2-7, with D unclear. V was pared by 4 bases and J by 0 bases, with 17 bases between. CDR3 length: 16 amino acids. CDR1 is SGHRS and CDR2 is YFSETQ in the germline V gene. Full variable domain (remainder filled in from reference TRBV5-1 and TRBJ2-7): KAGVTQTPRYLIKTRGQQVTLSCSPISGHRSVSWYQQTPGQGLQFLFEYFSETQRNKGNFPGRFSGRQFSNSRSEMNVSTLELGDSALYLCASSRAQVRGSYEQYFGPGTRLTVT.

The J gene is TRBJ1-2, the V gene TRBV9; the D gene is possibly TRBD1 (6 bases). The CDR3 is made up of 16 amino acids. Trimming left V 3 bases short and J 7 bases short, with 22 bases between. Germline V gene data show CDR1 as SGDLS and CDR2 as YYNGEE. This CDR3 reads CASSAYGTTREGGYTF. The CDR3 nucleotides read TGTGCCAGCAGCGCGTACGGGACAACGCGGGAGGGTGGCTACACCTTC.

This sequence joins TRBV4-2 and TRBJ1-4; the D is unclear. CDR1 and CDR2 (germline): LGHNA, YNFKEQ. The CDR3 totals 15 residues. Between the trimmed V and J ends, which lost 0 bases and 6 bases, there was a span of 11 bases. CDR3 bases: TGTGCCAGCAGCCAAGATCCTCAGGCCCATGAAAAACTGTTTTTT. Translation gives CASSQDPQAHEKLFF.

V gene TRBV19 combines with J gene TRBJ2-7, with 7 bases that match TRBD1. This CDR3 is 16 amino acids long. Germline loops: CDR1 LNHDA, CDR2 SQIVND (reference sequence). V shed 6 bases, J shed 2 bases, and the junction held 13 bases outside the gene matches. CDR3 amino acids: CASSKNYGTDPYEQYF. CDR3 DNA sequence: TGTGCCAGTAGCAAAAACTACGGGACAGACCCCTACGAGCAGTACTTC. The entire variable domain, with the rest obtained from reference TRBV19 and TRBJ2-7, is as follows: DGGITQSPKYLFRKEGQNVTLSCEQNLNHDAMYWYRQDPGQGLRLIYYSQIVNDFQKGDIAEGYSVSREKKESFPLTVTSAQKNPTAFYLCASSKNYGTDPYEQYFGPGTRLTVT.